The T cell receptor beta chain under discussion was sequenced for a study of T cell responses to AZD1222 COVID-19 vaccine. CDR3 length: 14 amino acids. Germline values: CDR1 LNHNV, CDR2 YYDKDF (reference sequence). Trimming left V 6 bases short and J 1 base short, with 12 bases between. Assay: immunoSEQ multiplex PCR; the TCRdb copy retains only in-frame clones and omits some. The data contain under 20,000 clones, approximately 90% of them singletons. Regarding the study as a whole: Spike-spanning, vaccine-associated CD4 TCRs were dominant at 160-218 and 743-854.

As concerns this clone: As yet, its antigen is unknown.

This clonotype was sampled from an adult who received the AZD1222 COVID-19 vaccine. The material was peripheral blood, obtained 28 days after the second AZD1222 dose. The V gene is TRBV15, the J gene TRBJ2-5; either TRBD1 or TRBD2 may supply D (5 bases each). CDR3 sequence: CATRNPGRQETQYF. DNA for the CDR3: TGTGCCACCAGGAATCCGGGGCGCCAAGAGACCCAGTACTTC. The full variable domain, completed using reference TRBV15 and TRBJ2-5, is DAMVIQNPRYQVTQFGKPVTLSCSQTLNHNVMYWYQQKSSQAPKLLFHYYDKDFNNEADTPDNFQSRRPNTSFCFLDIRSPGLGDTAMYLCATRNPGRQETQYFGPGTRLLVL.